The rows below give T cell receptor beta chains drawn from one sample of a study of molecular identifiers for immune sequencing clone quantification. A single record per CDR3 protein comes from TCRdb applying MiXCR to the PCR reads. The sample lists 60,000 to 70,000 distinct CDR3 sequences; about a sixth were seen once. Material: naive CD8+ T cells from blood, with Jurkat cell RNA spiked in. These TCRs come from a human donor in good health. Some libraries in this study had Jurkat cell RNA spiked in. The CDR3 runs from the conserved cysteine through the conserved F or W. The order of the fields is D gene, J gene, clone size, V gene, CDR3 DNA, CDR3 protein. A D gene is named only where the DNA matches it firmly. Clone size, where shown, is once, few, many, or a class for clones that have expanded.

D: TRBD1
J: TRBJ2-1
size: many
V: TRBV4-3
DNA: TGCGCCAGCAGCCAGGGGACAGGGAGTTTGAATGAGCAGTTCTTC
CDR3: CASSQGTGSLNEQFF

D: TRBD1
J: TRBJ1-1
size: many
V: TRBV2
DNA: TGTGCCAGCAGCGTGGACAGGGTATGGGGCACTGAAGCTTTCTTT
CDR3: CASSVDRVWGTEAFF

D: NA
J: TRBJ2-2
size: NA
V: TRBV6-5
DNA: TGTGCCAGCAGTCACTCCGGGGAGCTGTTTTTT
CDR3: CASSHSGELFF

D: NA
J: TRBJ2-7
size: many
V: TRBV28
DNA: TGTGCCAGCAGGTGGACAGCAAGCTCCTACGAGCAGTACTTC
CDR3: CASRWTASSYEQYF

D: NA
J: TRBJ2-3
size: many
V: TRBV14
DNA: TGTGCCAGCAGCCTTCCGGGACTCGGAGATACGCAGTATTTT
CDR3: CASSLPGLGDTQYF

D: NA
J: TRBJ2-7
size: NA
V: TRBV4-1
DNA: TGCGCCAGCAGCCACAATTCTCTACTTTTGGAGCAGTACTTC
CDR3: CASSHNSLLLEQYF

D: TRBD2
J: TRBJ2-7
size: many
V: TRBV9
DNA: TGTGCCAGCAGCCTAGCGGGAGGGCCTGACGAGCAGTACTTC
CDR3: CASSLAGGPDEQYF

D: TRBD2
J: TRBJ2-7
size: many
V: TRBV7-2
DNA: TGTGCCAGCAGCTTTACTAGCGGCTCCTACGAGCAGTACTTC
CDR3: CASSFTSGSYEQYF

D: NA
J: TRBJ2-7
size: many
V: TRBV20-1
DNA: TGCAGTGCTAGGGGTCCCCCGGCCTACGAGCAGTACTTC
CDR3: CSARGPPAYEQYF

D: NA
J: TRBJ1-4
size: many
V: TRBV11-3
DNA: TGTGCCAGCAGCTTTGAGGGCCGGGCTAATGAAAAACTGTTTTTT
CDR3: CASSFEGRANEKLFF

D: NA
J: TRBJ1-1
size: many
V: TRBV25-1
DNA: TGTGCCAGCAGTGAATCGGTCGGCCGAGGGCTGAACACTGAAGCTTTCTTT
CDR3: CASSESVGRGLNTEAFF

D: NA
J: TRBJ1-1
size: many
V: TRBV6-5
DNA: TGTGCCAGCAGTTACCAAGAGGGAGTTGGGAACACTGAAGCTTTCTTT
CDR3: CASSYQEGVGNTEAFF

D: TRBD1
J: TRBJ2-1
size: many
V: TRBV14
DNA: TGTGCCAGCAGCCAAGATCACACAGGGGGCATCTACAATGAGCAGTTCTTC
CDR3: CASSQDHTGGIYNEQFF

D: TRBD2
J: TRBJ2-3
size: many
V: TRBV7-9
DNA: TGTGCCAGCAGCCCTGTGACTAGCGGGAGTGATACGCAGTATTTT
CDR3: CASSPVTSGSDTQYF

D: TRBD1
J: TRBJ2-1
size: many
V: TRBV7-8
DNA: TGTGCCAGCAGCTTAGCGAGGAGACAGGGGGACCCTCAGCAGTTCTTC
CDR3: CASSLARRQGDPQQFF

D: TRBD2
J: TRBJ2-5
size: many
V: TRBV25-1
DNA: TGTGCCAGCAGTGATTGGAGGACTAGCGGGAGACAAGAGACCCAGTACTTC
CDR3: CASSDWRTSGRQETQYF

D: NA
J: TRBJ1-2
size: many
V: TRBV12-3/TRBV12-4
DNA: TGTGCCAGCAGTGTCTGGAAGAACTATGGCTACACCTTC
CDR3: CASSVWKNYGYTF

D: TRBD2
J: TRBJ2-1
size: many
V: TRBV27
DNA: TGTGCCAGCAGTTTTCGGTTTAGCGGGGAGCAGTTCTTC
CDR3: CASSFRFSGEQFF

D: NA
J: TRBJ1-5
size: NA
V: TRBV19
DNA: TGTGCCAGTAGTATGGCAGGCGTCTCTAGCAATCAGCCCCAGCATTTT
CDR3: CASSMAGVSSNQPQHF

D: NA
J: TRBJ1-1
size: many
V: TRBV10-3
DNA: TGTGCCATCAGTGAGTCTCCACAAACCCTACCCGAAGTTGTCTTT
CDR3: CAISESPQTLPEVVF

D: NA
J: TRBJ2-5
size: NA
V: TRBV5-6
DNA: TGTGCCAGCAGCGGGACAGAGACCCAGTACTTC
CDR3: CASSGTETQYF